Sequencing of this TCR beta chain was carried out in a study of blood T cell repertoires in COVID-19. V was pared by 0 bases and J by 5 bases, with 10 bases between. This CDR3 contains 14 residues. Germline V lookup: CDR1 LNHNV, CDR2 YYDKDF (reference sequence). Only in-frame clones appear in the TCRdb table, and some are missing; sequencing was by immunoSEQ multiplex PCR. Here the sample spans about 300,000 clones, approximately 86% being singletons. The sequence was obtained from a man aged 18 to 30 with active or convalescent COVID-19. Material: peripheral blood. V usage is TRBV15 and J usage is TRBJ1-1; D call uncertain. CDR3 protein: CATSRDPRSTEAFF. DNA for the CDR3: TGTGCCACCAGCAGAGATCCCAGGTCGACTGAAGCTTTCTTT. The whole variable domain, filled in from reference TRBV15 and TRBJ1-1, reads DAMVIQNPRYQVTQFGKPVTLSCSQTLNHNVMYWYQQKSSQAPKLLFHYYDKDFNNEADTPDNFQSRRPNTSFCFLDIRSPGLGDTAMYLCATSRDPRSTEAFFGQGTRLTVV.